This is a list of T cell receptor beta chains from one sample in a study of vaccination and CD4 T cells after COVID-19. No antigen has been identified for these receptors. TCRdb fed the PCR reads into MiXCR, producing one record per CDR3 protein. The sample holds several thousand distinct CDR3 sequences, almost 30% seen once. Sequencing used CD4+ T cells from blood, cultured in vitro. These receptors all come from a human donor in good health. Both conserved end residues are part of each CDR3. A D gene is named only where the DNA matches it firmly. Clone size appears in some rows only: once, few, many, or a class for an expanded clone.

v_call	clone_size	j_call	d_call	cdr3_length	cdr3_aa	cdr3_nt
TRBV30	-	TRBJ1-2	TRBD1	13	CAWIRDRGSGYTF	TGTGCCTGGATTCGGGACAGGGGCTCTGGCTACACCTTC
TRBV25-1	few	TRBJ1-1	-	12	CASSDMDTEAFF	TGTGCCAGCAGTGATATGGACACTGAAGCTTTCTTT
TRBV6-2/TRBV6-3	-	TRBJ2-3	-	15	CASSQGQSGADTQYF	TGTGCCAGCAGCCAGGGCCAATCCGGGGCAGATACGCAGTATTTT
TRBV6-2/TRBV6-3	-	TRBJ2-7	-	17	CASSYSNSLPPPYEQHF	TGTGCCAGCAGTTACTCGAATTCCCTACCGCCGCCCTACGAGCAGCACTTC
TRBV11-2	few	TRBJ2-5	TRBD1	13	CASSPSTGETQYF	TGTGCCAGCAGCCCATCGACAGGGGAGACCCAGTACTTC
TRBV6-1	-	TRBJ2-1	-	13	CASSESKDNEQFF	TGTGCCAGCAGTGAATCCAAAGACAATGAGCAGTTCTTC
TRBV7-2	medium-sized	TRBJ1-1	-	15	CASSLVAGVGAEAFF	TGTGCCAGCAGCTTAGTGGCAGGGGTGGGGGCTGAAGCTTTCTTT
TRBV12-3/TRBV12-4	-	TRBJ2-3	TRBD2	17	CASSPLAGGASTDTQYF	TGTGCCAGCAGTCCCTTAGCGGGGGGGGCTAGCACAGATACGCAGTATTTT
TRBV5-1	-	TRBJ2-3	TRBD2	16	CASSPRTSGGRDTQYF	TGCGCCAGCAGCCCCAGGACTAGCGGGGGTCGGGATACGCAGTATTTT
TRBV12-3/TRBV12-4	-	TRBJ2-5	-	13	CASSPQVGETQYF	TGTGCCAGCAGTCCCCAGGTGGGAGAGACCCAGTACTTC
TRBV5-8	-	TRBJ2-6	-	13	CASTQGGANVLTF	TGTGCCAGCACCCAAGGGGGGGCCAACGTCCTGACTTTC
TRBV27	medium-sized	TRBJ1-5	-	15	CASSFGMDSNQPQHF	TGTGCCAGCAGTTTTGGAATGGATAGCAATCAGCCCCAGCATTTT
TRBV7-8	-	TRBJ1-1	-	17	CASSPVGFTGKGTEAFF	TGTGCCAGCAGCCCGGTAGGGTTCACAGGGAAGGGCACTGAAGCTTTCTTT
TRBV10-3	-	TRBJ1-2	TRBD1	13	CAISVGGTDGYTF	TGTGCCATCAGTGTTGGGGGGACAGACGGCTACACCTTC
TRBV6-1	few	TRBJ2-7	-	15	CASSPRSDTHYEQYF	TGTGCCAGCAGTCCCCGATCGGACACCCACTACGAGCAGTACTTC
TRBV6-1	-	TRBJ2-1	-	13	CASSEGTAIGQFF	TGTGCCAGCAGTGAAGGGACAGCCATCGGGCAGTTCTTC
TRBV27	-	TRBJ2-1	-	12	CASRAGYNEQFF	TGTGCCAGCAGGGCGGGATACAATGAGCAGTTCTTC
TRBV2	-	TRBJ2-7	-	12	CASSERQYEQYF	TGTGCCAGCAGTGAAAGACAGTACGAGCAGTACTTC
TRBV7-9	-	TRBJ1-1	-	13	CASSPRQNTEAFF	TGTGCCAGCAGCCCAAGACAGAACACTGAAGCTTTCTTT
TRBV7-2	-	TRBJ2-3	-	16	CASSFWSWEYTDTQYF	TGTGCCAGCAGCTTCTGGTCTTGGGAATACACAGATACGCAGTATTTT
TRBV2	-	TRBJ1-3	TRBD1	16	CASSAGTGLSGNTIYF	TGTGCCAGCAGTGCCGGGACAGGCCTCTCTGGAAACACCATATATTTT
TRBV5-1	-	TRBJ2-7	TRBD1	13	CASSLGQGDEQYF	TGCGCCAGCAGCTTGGGACAGGGGGACGAGCAGTACTTC
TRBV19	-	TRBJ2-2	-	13	CASRMGNTGELFF	TGTGCCAGTAGAATGGGGAACACCGGGGAGCTGTTTTTT
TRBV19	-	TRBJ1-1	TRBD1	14	CASTSGQGNSEAFF	TGTGCCAGTACCTCGGGACAGGGCAATTCTGAAGCTTTCTTT
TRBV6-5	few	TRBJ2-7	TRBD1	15	CASSSPGQGGYEQYF	TGTGCCAGCAGTTCCCCGGGACAGGGAGGCTACGAGCAGTACTTC
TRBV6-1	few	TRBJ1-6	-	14	CASRRDTDNSPLHF	TGTGCCAGCAGAAGGGACACGGATAATTCACCCCTCCACTTT
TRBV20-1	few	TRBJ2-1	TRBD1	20	CSARDRTGGLLADPYNEQFF	TGCAGTGCTAGAGATAGGACAGGGGGCTTACTAGCGGACCCTTACAATGAGCAGTTCTTC
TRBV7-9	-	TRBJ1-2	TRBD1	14	CASSLGQGNYGYTF	TGTGCCAGCAGCTTGGGACAGGGAAACTATGGCTACACCTTC
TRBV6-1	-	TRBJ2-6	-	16	CASSVDGEPGANVLTF	TGTGCCAGCTCTGTGGACGGAGAGCCTGGGGCCAACGTCCTGACTTTC
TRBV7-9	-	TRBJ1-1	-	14	CASSLSQTSTEAFF	TGTGCCAGCAGCTTAAGCCAGACGAGCACTGAAGCTTTCTTT
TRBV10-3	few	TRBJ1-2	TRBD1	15	CAISDSQGAIGGYTF	TGTGCCATCAGCGACTCACAGGGGGCGATTGGAGGCTACACCTTC
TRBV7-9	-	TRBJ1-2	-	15	CASSLEFVVPYGYTF	TGTGCCAGCAGCTTAGAATTCGTGGTCCCCTATGGCTACACCTTC
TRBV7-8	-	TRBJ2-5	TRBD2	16	CASSLGLAGERETQYF	TGTGCCAGCAGCCTGGGACTAGCGGGGGAAAGAGAGACCCAGTACTTC
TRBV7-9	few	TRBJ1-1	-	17	CASSLGGGGLMNTEAFF	TGTGCCAGCAGCTTAGGAGGGGGGGGCCTCATGAACACTGAAGCTTTCTTT
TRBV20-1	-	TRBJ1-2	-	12	CSAVGDTYGYTF	TGCAGTGCCGTGGGGGACACCTATGGCTACACCTTC
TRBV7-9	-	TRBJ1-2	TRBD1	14	CASSHRDRCRGYTF	TGTGCCAGCAGCCATAGGGACAGGTGCCGTGGCTACACCTTC
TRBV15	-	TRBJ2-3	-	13	CATRDLSTDTQYF	TGTGCCACCCGGGACCTCAGCACAGATACGCAGTATTTT
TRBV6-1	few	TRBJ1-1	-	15	CASSDRGFETSEAFF	TGTGCCAGCAGTGATCGAGGTTTTGAGACTTCTGAAGCTTTCTTT